In its sample, the clone carrying this T cell receptor beta chain was seen a few times. This sample is part of a study of blood T cells in healthy people across ages. Then a second PCR, running about 6 to 12 cycles, was carried out with a sample-barcoded 5' primer and a J-beta primer mix. Each cDNA molecule was tagged by a template-switch adaptor with 12 random nucleotides. One entry per CDR3 protein, called by TCRdb with MiXCR from the 5' RACE reads. The data contain about 640,000 distinct CDR3 sequences, approximately 50% of them singletons. The CDR3 covers 12 residues. V lost 6 bases, J lost 0 bases, and 8 bases lay in between. Germline CDR1 is SQVTM and CDR2 is ANQGSEA. Donors were systemically healthy Caucasian individuals from Russia aged about 6 to 100 years. Every donor contributed about 10 milliliters of peripheral blood by blood draw.

This sequence was found in a man aged 55 to 69 in good health. The sequenced sample consisted of blood. The gene calls are TRBV29-1 and TRBJ1-2; D unresolved. The CDR3 sequence is CSVHRANYGYTF. DNA of the CDR3: TGCAGCGTCCACCGAGCTAACTATGGCTACACCTTC.